These 16 T cell receptor beta chains were all obtained from the same sample, sequenced in a study of early T cells in non-severe SARS-CoV-2 infection. Each CDR3 protein is one row after TCRdb ran MiXCR on the 5' RACE reads. The data contain tens of thousands of distinct CDR3 sequences, 12% of them seen just once; the ten biggest clones take up 4% to 5.5%. The sample was whole blood. The receptors here all came from an adult who was a healthcare worker with PCR-confirmed SARS-CoV-2 infection or an uninfected control (not recorded which).

The table lists this clonotype with a few counts. V and J are TRBV29-1 and TRBJ2-3; TRBD1 is a possible D gene (5 bases). This CDR3 region has 13 residues. CDR1 and CDR2 (germline): SQVTM, ANQGSEA. Trimming removed 4 bases from V and 3 bases from J, with 11 bases in between. The chain's CDR3 is CSVVAGWTDTQYF. Written as DNA, the CDR3 is TGCAGCGTTGTGGCAGGGTGGACAGATACGCAGTATTTT.

This clonotype was observed a handful of times. The chain recombines TRBV7-9 with TRBJ2-7; 14 nucleotides agree with TRBD2. The trim removed 11 bases at V and 4 bases at J, leaving 7 bases unmatched. Germline V CDR1 and CDR2: SEHNR, FQNEAQ (reference sequence). The CDR3 length is 14 residues. The CDR3 sequence is CAGGLAGGSYEQYF. In DNA form, the CDR3 reads TGTGCCGGCGGACTAGCGGGAGGTAGTTACGAGCAGTACTTC. Together with reference TRBV7-9 and TRBJ2-7, the CDR3 gives the full variable domain: DTGVSQNPRHKITKRGQNVTFRCDPISEHNRLYWYRQTLGQGPEFLTYFQNEAQLEKSRLLSDRFSAERPKGSFSTLEIQRTEQGDSAMYLCAGGLAGGSYEQYFGPGTRLTVT.

The chain has TRBV19 and TRBJ2-1; 15 bases are a match to TRBD2. The CDR3 spans 17 residues. The germline CDR1 and CDR2 sequences are LNHDA and SQIVND (reference sequence). The V gene end was trimmed by 4 bases and the J gene end by 3 bases; junction bases not matched to a gene: 4. CDR3 loop: CASSTGTSGGHYNEQFF. The CDR3 DNA follows: TGTGCCAGTAGTACGGGGACTAGCGGGGGGCACTACAATGAGCAGTTCTTC. Full variable domain (rest looked up from reference TRBV19 and TRBJ2-1): DGGITQSPKYLFRKEGQNVTLSCEQNLNHDAMYWYRQDPGQGLRLIYYSQIVNDFQKGDIAEGYSVSREKKESFPLTVTSAQKNPTAFYLCASSTGTSGGHYNEQFFGPGTRLTVL.

The chain couples TRBV12-3 or TRBV12-4 to TRBJ1-2, with 8 nucleotides matching TRBD1. This CDR3 spans 14 amino acids. Trimming at V came to 6 bases and at J to 1 base, leaving 4 bases not matched to a gene. The DNA of the CDR3 is TGTGCCAGCAGGGGGACAGGAGTTAACTATGGCTACACCTTC. Its protein product is CASRGTGVNYGYTF.

This clonotype was seen at least ten times. The chain couples TRBV7-9 to TRBJ2-5; tentatively, D is TRBD1 (5 bases). Per the germline V gene, CDR1 is SEHNR and CDR2 is FQNEAQ (reference sequence). This CDR3 contains 15 residues. Trimming pared 5 bases from V and 1 base from J, leaving 14 bases between. CDR3 region: CASSLPRVSQETQYF. CDR3 nucleotide sequence: TGTGCCAGCAGCCTACCCAGGGTGTCCCAAGAGACCCAGTACTTC.

This clonotype came up a few times. The junction departs from germline at one end; a sequencing error may be responsible. CDR3 nucleotides: TGCGCCAGCAGCCAGACAGGGGGCAACACCGAGGAGCTGTTTTTT. Translated, it gives CASSQTGGNTEELFF. The rearrangement joins TRBV5-1 to TRBJ2-2, with 10 bases aligning to TRBD1. CDR1 SGHRS and CDR2 YFSETQ come from the germline V gene. The CDR3 is 15 amino acids.

The chain carries TRBV7-2 and TRBJ1-3, with 10 bases that match TRBD1. With V trimmed by 5 bases and J by 7 bases, 8 bases remained unmatched. Germline V lookup: CDR1 SGHTA, CDR2 FQGNSA. The length of the CDR3 is 15 residues. The CDR3 DNA sequence: TGTGCCAGCAGCCAACAGACAGGGGGCGCGAACACCATATATTTT. Its translation is CASSQQTGGANTIYF.

The chain is built from TRBV11-1 and TRBJ2-7, with 9 bases matching TRBD1. The CDR3 totals 15 residues. The V gene end was trimmed by 5 bases and the J gene end by 5 bases; junction bases not matched to a gene: 10. Per the germline V gene, CDR1 is SGHAT and CDR2 is FQDESV (reference sequence). DNA for the CDR3: TGTGCCAGCAGCCAGGACAGGGGAAGGGACCACGAGCAGTACTTC. Its protein product is CASSQDRGRDHEQYF.

This clonotype was seen a few times. This chain uses TRBV7-9 with TRBJ2-7; D remains unclear. V lost 4 bases and J lost 7, with 14 bases in between. Germline CDR1 is SEHNR and CDR2 is FQNEAQ (reference sequence). The CDR3 sequence is 13 residues long. CDR3 in DNA: TGTGCCAGCAGCTCCCCCTTATTTGGGGAGCAGTACTTC. Protein product: CASSSPLFGEQYF.

This clonotype occurred many times. The chain joins TRBV7-9 to TRBJ2-5; TRBD1 matches 10 bases. The trim removed 7 bases at V and 3 bases at J, leaving 11 bases unmatched. Germline V gives CDR1 SEHNR, CDR2 FQNEAQ (reference sequence). CDR3 length: 16 amino acids. CDR3 bases: TGTGCCAGCACCTCCTTGACAGGGGGCTTAAAAGAGACCCAGTACTTC. It codes for CASTSLTGGLKETQYF.

This clonotype appeared many times. The chain has TRBV7-9 and TRBJ2-3; 7 bases are shared with TRBD2. Germline lookup yields CDR1 SEHNR and CDR2 FQNEAQ (reference sequence). Trimming cost V 3 bases and J 2 bases; bases outside gene matches: 5. This CDR3 contains 15 residues. The CDR3 sequence is CASSLGGGATDTQYF. CDR3 DNA: TGTGCCAGCAGCTTGGGCGGGGGAGCCACAGATACGCAGTATTTT.

This clonotype was observed a handful of times. The V call is TRBV12-3 or TRBV12-4, the J call TRBJ1-1; D gene unclear. This CDR3 comprises 16 residues. V was clipped by 4 bases and J by 5 bases, with 20 bases between them. The CDR3 nucleotides are TGTGCCAGCAGTTCCTTCCCCCCGGGCGGGAGGACTGAAGCTTTCTTT. Its translation: CASSSFPPGGRTEAFF.

This clonotype was observed a few times. CDR3 nucleotide sequence: TGTGCCACCTCCCGACCCAGAGACACAGATACGCAGTATTTT. It yields the protein CATSRPRDTDTQYF. The chain links TRBV10-3 to TRBJ2-3; D ambiguous. This CDR3 spans 14 amino acids. The V end lost 10 bases, the J end lost 2 bases, and 16 bases lay between the germline ends. Germline CDR1 reads ENHRY; CDR2 reads SYGVKD.

The sample holds a few counts of this clonotype. The chain carries TRBV7-9 and TRBJ2-7; D is undetermined. Germline CDR1 and CDR2: SEHNR and FQNEAQ (reference sequence). CDR3 length: 16 residues. V lost 0 bases to trimming and J lost 2 bases, with 14 bases between them. The CDR3 nucleotides read TGTGCCAGCAGCTTAGCGCCGTTAGACGGTGCCTACGAGCAGTACTTC. Its protein is CASSLAPLDGAYEQYF.

The CDR3 sequence: CAWSPLGRRTEKLFF. In DNA form, the CDR3 reads TGTGCCTGGAGTCCACTGGGCAGGAGGACGGAAAAACTGTTTTTT. The chain carries TRBV30 and TRBJ1-4; D remains unclear. The CDR3 is 15 residues long. CDR1 and CDR2 (germline): GTSNPN, SVGIG (reference sequence). V was clipped by 2 bases and J by 8 bases, with 18 bases between them.

V and J are TRBV13 and TRBJ2-7, with 8 nucleotides matching TRBD1. In germline, CDR1 is PRHDT, CDR2 FYEKMQ (reference sequence). With 8 bases clipped from V and 2 bases from J, the junction kept 8 bases outside the gene matches. This CDR3 spans 14 amino acids. The CDR3 reads CASSRTGNPYEQYF. CDR3 DNA sequence: TGTGCCAGCTCCCGGACAGGGAACCCCTACGAGCAGTACTTC.